The 7 T cell receptor beta chains listed next were all sequenced from one sample in a study of shared clonotypes between healthy human individuals. Naive CD8 isolation took CD45RO-negative cells positively selected for CCR7 and excluded terminally differentiated effector memory CD45RA+ cells. TCRdb keeps only in-frame clones here, not all; method: immunoSEQ multiplex PCR. Of around 2.1 million clones detected, 85% to 95% appear once; the ten largest clones hold about 1.8%. The specimen sequenced was naive CD8+ T cells from PBMCs. These receptors all come from a man between 18 and 29 years old in good health. Some clones in this sample may be carry-over from other donors' samples.

The chain couples TRBV12-2 to TRBJ1-5. TRBV12-2 is deemed a pseudogene. The CDR3 sequence is 12 residues long. The CDR3 DNA is TGTGCAAGTCGCCCGCGGTGGCAGCCCCAGCATTTT. Residues: CASRPRWQPQHF.

This clone was seen a single time. This sequence joins TRBV5-6 and TRBJ2-7; the D gene is possibly TRBD2 (5 bases). V gave up 5 bases and J gave up 9 bases, with 18 bases separating them. The CDR3 has 13 amino acids. The germline gives CDR1 SGHDT, CDR2 YYEEEE. The CDR3 spells CASSSGLVRGQYF. The CDR3 DNA reads TGTGCCAGCAGTTCCGGACTGGTTCGGGGGCAGTACTTC.

The chain joins TRBV9 to TRBJ2-1; possible D gene TRBD2, 6 bases. The CDR3 length is 15 residues. The ends were cut back, 5 bases at V and 0 bases at J, with 12 bases in the middle. Germline V gene lookup returns CDR1 SGDLS and CDR2 YYNGEE. CDR3 amino acids: CASSGPGSSYNEQFF. The CDR3 region has the DNA TGTGCCAGCAGTGGGCCCGGGAGCTCCTACAATGAGCAGTTCTTC.

V gene TRBV14 combines with J gene TRBJ2-5; D is ambiguous. The CDR3 covers 12 residues. V was trimmed by 6 bases and J by 5 bases, leaving 10 bases between them. Germline V CDR1 and CDR2: SGHDN, FVKESK. The CDR3 here is CASSRVGETQYF. The CDR3, as DNA: TGTGCCAGCAGTCGAGTGGGGGAGACCCAGTACTTC.

This chain connects TRBV7-3 to TRBJ1-2; 8 positions agree with TRBD1. V trimming: 4 bases; J trimming: 8 bases; junction bases outside the gene matches: 6. The germline gives CDR1 SGHTA, CDR2 FQGTGA. This CDR3 has 13 amino acids. The CDR3 DNA reads TGTGCCAGCAGCTCCCAGGGGGCCGGGGGCTACACCTTC. Protein sequence: CASSSQGAGGYTF.

On this clone itself: Within the sample, other DNA sequences also encode this same CDR3. This chain joins TRBV7-3 and TRBJ2-1; no firm D call. CDR1 is SGHTA and CDR2 is FQGTGA in the germline V gene. The CDR3 is 15 amino acids. With 5 bases removed from V and 0 bases from J, the gap between germline ends came to 11 bases. For the CDR3, the DNA is TGTGCCAGCAGCCCCGGGCTAAGCTCCTACAATGAGCAGTTCTTC. This gives the protein CASSPGLSSYNEQFF.

V usage is TRBV2 and J usage is TRBJ2-7; 9 nucleotides line up with TRBD2. Germline-derived CDR1 and CDR2 are SNHLY and FYNNEI. This CDR3 has 13 residues. Trimming at V came to 3 bases and at J to 5 bases, leaving 2 bases not matched to a gene. The DNA of the CDR3 is TGTGCCAGCAGTGAGGCTAGCGGGGACGAGCAGTACTTC. Its protein is CASSEASGDEQYF.